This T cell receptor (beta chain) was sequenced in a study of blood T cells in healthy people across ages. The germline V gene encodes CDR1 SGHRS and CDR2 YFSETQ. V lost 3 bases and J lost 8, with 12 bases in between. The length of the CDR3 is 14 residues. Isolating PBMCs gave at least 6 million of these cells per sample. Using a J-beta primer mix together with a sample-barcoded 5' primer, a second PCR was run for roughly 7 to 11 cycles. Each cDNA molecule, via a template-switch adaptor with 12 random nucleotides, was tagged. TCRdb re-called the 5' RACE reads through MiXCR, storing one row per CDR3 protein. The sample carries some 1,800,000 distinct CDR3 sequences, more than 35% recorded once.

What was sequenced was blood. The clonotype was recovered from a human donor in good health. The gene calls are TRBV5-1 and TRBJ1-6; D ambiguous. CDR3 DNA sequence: TGCGCCAGCAGCTACCGGTCCTGGGATTCACCCCTCCACTTT. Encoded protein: CASSYRSWDSPLHF.